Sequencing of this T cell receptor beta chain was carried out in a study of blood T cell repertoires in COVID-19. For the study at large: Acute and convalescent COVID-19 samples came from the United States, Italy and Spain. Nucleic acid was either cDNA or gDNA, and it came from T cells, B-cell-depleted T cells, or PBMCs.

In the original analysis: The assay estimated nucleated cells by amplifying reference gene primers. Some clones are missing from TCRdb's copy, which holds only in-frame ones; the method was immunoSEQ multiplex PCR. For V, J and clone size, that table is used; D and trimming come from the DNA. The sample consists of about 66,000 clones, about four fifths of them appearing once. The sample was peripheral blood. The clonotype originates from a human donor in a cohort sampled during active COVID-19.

CDR3 in DNA: TGTGCCAGCTCACCGGGACTAGCGGCATCCTACGAGCAGTACTTC. Amino acid sequence: CASSPGLAASYEQYF. V is TRBV18 and J is TRBJ2-7; 11 bases agree with TRBD2. This CDR3 region has 15 residues. With V trimmed by 3 bases and J by 1 base, 2 bases remained unmatched. Germline assignment: CDR1 KGHSH and CDR2 LQKENI.